The present T cell receptor (beta chain) was sequenced within a study of T cells after posttransplantation cyclophosphamide (dated by TCRdb to about 2016). Describing the broader study: Using TRB sequencing, the study followed how the T cell repertoire reconstituted after myeloablative bone marrow transplantation in which posttransplantation cyclophosphamide served as GVHD prophylaxis. Samples from about 37 PTCy-treated patients and 15 to 20 related bone marrow donors of those patients were subjected to antigen receptor sequencing. Public TRB sequences were checked against a database of over 3,600 sequences associated with responses to pathogens, tumor antigens, self-antigens and alloantigens. In 3 patients, up to about 3 additional blood samples taken between 2 and 5.2 years after transplant also underwent TRB sequencing, as did pretransplant blood from several patients. Because TRA and TRB clonality were tightly correlated in roughly 10 samples, subsequent TCR analyses were focused on TRB only. Blood from all 35 or so PTCy patients who had 1-year posttransplant specimens underwent TRB sequencing.

On the day of marrow donation, related bone marrow donors gave peripheral blood samples. Peripheral blood and bone marrow mononuclear cells were isolated by Ficoll-Hypaque density centrifugation and cryopreserved. Genomic DNA was used for TRB sequencing, which was performed with the immunoSEQ assay at survey resolution or with the hsTCRB kit. The paper's data handling went like this. The immunoSEQ software was used for initial read processing, and the LymphoSeq R package was used for repertoire analyses. For each TRB dataset, clonality was calculated as 1 minus normalized Shannon entropy, and the Gini coefficient was computed as well. To infer phenotypes in unsorted samples, TRB sequences from sorted subsets of the recipient or donor were mapped onto the unsorted samples of the same recipient. As stored in TCRdb, this immuneACCESS dataset retains in-frame rearrangements with V and J assigned. A fraction of the clones does not appear; measured against another copy, unresolved V genes explain less than half of the discrepancy, and the remainder lacks a known reason. V and J calls and clone size are given by that table; D and trimming were obtained from the DNA. Here the sample has tens of thousands of clones; around 94% occur a single time. The ten top clones hold 3% to 3.5% of the sample.

The germline V gene (reference sequence) supplies CDR1 PRHDT and CDR2 FYEKMQ. From the cysteine up to the phenylalanine, the CDR3 has a length of 15 residues. Just CDR3 DNA is preserved here, 45 bases in frame from base 1. V is cut by 3 bases and J by 2 bases, and the space between the germline ends is 11 bases. As concerns this clone: The specificity of this receptor is unknown. Base qualities were left out, and no much larger clone turns up one base away.

What the work shows at the level of the full study, not this receptor alone: The TRB repertoires of T cells infiltrating skin or the GI tract showed only limited overlap with the TRB repertoires found in blood. Donor-recipient similarity was low at 1-2 months but increased during the first year, and donor CD8+ memory clones often dominated later blood repertoires. Across about 40 patients, TRB clonality was highly associated with recipient CMV seropositivity and CMV reactivation, and PTCy diversity was similar to diversity in CNI/methotrexate controls.

Source material: PBMCs. In this chain, TRBV13 is recombined with TRBJ1-5; the D segment cannot be called with confidence. This receptor was taken from a woman between 45 and 60 years old in good health and a related stem cell transplant donor. The CDR3 here reads CASSLGSWGNQPQHF. The DNA is as follows: TGTGCCAGCAGCTTGGGGAGTTGGGGCAATCAGCCCCAGCATTTT.